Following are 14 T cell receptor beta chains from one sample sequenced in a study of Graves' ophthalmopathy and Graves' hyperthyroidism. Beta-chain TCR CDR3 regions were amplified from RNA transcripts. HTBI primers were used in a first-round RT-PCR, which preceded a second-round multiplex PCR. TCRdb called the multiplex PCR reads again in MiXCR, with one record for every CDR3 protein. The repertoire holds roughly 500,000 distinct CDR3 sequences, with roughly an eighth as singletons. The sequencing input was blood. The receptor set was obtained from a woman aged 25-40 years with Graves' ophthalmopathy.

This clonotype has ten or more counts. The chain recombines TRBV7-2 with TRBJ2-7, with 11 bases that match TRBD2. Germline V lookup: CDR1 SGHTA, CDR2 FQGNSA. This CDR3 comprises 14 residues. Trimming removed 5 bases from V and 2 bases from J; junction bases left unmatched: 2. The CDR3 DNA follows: TGTGCCAGCAGCGTGGGACTAGCGGCCTACGAGCAGTACTTC. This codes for CASSVGLAAYEQYF. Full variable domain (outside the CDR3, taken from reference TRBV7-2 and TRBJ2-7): GAGVSQSPSNKVTEKGKDVELRCDPISGHTALYWYRQSLGQGLEFLIYFQGNSAPDKSGLPSDRFSAERTGGSVSTLTIQRTQQEDSAVYLCASSVGLAAYEQYFGPGTRLTVT.

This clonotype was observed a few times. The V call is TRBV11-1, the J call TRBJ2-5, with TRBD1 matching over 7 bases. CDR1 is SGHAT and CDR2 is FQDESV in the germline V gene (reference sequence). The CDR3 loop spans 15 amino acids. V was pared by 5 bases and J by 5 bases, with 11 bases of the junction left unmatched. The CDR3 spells CASSTWTGGGETQYF. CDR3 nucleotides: TGTGCCAGCAGCACTTGGACAGGTGGGGGCGAGACCCAGTACTTC.

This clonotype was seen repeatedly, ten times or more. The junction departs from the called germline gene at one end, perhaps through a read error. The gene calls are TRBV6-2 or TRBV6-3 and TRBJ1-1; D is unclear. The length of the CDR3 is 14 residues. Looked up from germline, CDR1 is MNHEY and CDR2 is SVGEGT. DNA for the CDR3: TGTGCCAGCACTTACCATTGGGGTAGGACTGAAGCTTTCTTT. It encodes CASTYHWGRTEAFF.

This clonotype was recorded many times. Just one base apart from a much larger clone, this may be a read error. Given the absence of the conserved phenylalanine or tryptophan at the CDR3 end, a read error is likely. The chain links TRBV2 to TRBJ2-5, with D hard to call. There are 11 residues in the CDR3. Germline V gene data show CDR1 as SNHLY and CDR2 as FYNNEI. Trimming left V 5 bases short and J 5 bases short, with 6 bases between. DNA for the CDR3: TGTGCCAGCAGTTTATGGGAGACCCAGTACCTC. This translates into CASSLWETQYL.

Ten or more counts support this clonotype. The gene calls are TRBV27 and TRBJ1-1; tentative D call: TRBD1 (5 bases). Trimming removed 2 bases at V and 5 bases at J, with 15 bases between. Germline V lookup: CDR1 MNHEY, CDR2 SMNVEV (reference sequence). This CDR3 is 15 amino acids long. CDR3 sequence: CASSLRGLGETEAFF. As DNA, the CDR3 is TGTGCCAGCAGTTTAAGGGGTCTGGGGGAAACTGAAGCTTTCTTT.

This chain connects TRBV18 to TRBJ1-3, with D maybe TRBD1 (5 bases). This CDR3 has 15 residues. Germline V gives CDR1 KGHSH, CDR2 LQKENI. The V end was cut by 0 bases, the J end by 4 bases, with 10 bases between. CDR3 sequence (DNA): TGTGCCAGCTCACCACCAAAGACAGTCGGAAACACCATATATTTT. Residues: CASSPPKTVGNTIYF.

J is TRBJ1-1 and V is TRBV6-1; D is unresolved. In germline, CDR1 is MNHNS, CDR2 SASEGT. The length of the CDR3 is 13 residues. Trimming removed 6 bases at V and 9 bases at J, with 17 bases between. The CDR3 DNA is TGTGCCAGCAGGTCCCCAGGCCCCGGACAAGCTTTCTTT. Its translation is CASRSPGPGQAFF.

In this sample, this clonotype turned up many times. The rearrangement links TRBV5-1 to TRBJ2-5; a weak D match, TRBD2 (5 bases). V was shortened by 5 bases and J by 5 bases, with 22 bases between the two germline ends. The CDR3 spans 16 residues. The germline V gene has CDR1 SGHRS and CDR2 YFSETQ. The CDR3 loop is CASSRGTDSFYETQYF. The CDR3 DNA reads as TGCGCCAGCAGTCGCGGTACGGACTCGTTCTACGAGACCCAGTACTTC.

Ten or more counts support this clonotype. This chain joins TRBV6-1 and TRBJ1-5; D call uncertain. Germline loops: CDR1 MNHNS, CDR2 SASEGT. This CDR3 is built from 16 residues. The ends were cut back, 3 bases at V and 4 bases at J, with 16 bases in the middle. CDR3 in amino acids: CASSDGLLVGNQPQHF. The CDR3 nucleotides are TGTGCCAGCAGTGATGGACTTCTGGTAGGGAATCAGCCCCAGCATTTT.

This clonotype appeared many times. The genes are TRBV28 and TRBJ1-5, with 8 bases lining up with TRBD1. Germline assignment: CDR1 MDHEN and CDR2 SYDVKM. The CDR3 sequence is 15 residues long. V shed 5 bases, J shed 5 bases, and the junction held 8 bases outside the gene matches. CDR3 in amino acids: CASSPPAGGYQPQHF. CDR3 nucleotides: TGTGCCAGCAGTCCACCGGCAGGGGGCTATCAGCCCCAGCATTTT.

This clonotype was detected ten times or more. The CDR3 DNA reads as TGTGCCAGCACCGCCGCAGTTCAGATCCACTCTGGGGCCAACGTCCTGACTTTC. This sequence encodes CASTAAVQIHSGANVLTF. The chain uses TRBV12-3 or TRBV12-4 and TRBJ2-6; D call uncertain. CDR3 size: 18 residues. V shed 7 bases and J shed 0 bases, with 19 bases lying between them.

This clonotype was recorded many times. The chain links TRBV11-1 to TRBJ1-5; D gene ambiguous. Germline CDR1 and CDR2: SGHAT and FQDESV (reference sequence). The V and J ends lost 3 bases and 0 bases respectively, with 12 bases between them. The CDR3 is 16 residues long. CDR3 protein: CASSFRHIHSNQPQHF. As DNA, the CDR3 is TGTGCCAGCAGCTTTCGGCACATCCATAGCAATCAGCCCCAGCATTTT. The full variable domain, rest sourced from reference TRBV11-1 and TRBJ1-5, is EAEVAQSPRYKITEKSQAVAFWCDPISGHATLYWYRQILGQGPELLVQFQDESVVDDSQLPKDRFSAERLKGVDSTLKIQPAELGDSAMYLCASSFRHIHSNQPQHFGDGTRLSIL.

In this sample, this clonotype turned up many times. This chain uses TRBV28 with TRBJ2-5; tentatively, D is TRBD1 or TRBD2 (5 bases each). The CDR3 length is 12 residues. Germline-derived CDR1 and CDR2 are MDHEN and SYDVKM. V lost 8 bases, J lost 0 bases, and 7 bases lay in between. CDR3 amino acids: CASGTNQETQYF. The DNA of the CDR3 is TGTGCCAGCGGGACCAACCAAGAGACCCAGTACTTC. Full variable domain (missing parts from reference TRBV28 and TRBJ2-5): DVKVTQSSRYLVKRTGEKVFLECVQDMDHENMFWYRQDPGLGLRLIYFSYDVKMKEKGDIPEGYSVSREKKERFSLILESASTNQTSMYLCASGTNQETQYFGPGTRLLVL.

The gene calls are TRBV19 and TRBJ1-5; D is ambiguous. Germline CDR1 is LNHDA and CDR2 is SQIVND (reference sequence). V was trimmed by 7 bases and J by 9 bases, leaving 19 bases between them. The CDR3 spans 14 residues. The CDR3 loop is CASTPGASNPPQHF. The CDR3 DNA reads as TGTGCCAGTACCCCGGGAGCCTCGAACCCGCCCCAGCATTTT.